The 11 T cell receptor beta chains in this list originate from one sample, sequenced in a study of blood T cell repertoires in COVID-19. Repertoires were generated with immunoSEQ multiplex PCR, while TCRdb's copy carries only in-frame clones and drops some. The sample gives around 60,000 clones, roughly 86% of which show up once; roughly 14% is in the top ten. The sample was peripheral blood. The source of these receptors is a human donor in a cohort sampled during active COVID-19.

V and J are TRBV4-2 and TRBJ1-2, with a weak D call TRBD1 (5 bases). The CDR3 spans 16 residues. CDR1 and CDR2 (germline): LGHNA, YNFKEQ. V shed 4 bases and J shed 6 bases, with 21 bases lying between them. The CDR3 here is CASSLHWVQTENGYTF. In nucleotides, the CDR3 is TGTGCCAGCAGCCTTCACTGGGTACAGACAGAGAATGGCTACACCTTC.

The J gene is TRBJ1-2, the V gene TRBV27; no clear D gene. The V gene's germline CDR1 is MNHEY and CDR2 SMNVEV (reference sequence). This CDR3 contains 16 residues. V was pared by 0 bases and J by 6 bases, with 17 bases between. The CDR3 here is CASSLSIAVEGDGYTF. DNA of the CDR3: TGTGCCAGCAGTTTATCAATCGCGGTCGAGGGCGATGGCTACACCTTC.

This chain links TRBV5-1 with TRBJ1-3, with unresolved D. The germline V gene has CDR1 SGHRS and CDR2 YFSETQ. This CDR3 contains 15 residues. Trimming cost V 1 base and J 1 base, with 9 bases left between them. DNA for the CDR3: TGCGCCAGCAGCTTGAACAGCCTATCTGGAAACACCATATATTTT. Amino acid sequence: CASSLNSLSGNTIYF.

V is TRBV19 and J is TRBJ2-1; 9 bases are a match to TRBD2. The CDR3 is 16 residues long. With 4 bases clipped from V and 5 bases from J, the junction kept 9 bases outside the gene matches. CDR1 and CDR2 (germline): LNHDA, SQIVND (reference sequence). In nucleotides, the CDR3 is TGTGCCAGTAGTACTATTAGCGGGAGAGTCCACAATGAGCAGTTCTTC. Translation: CASSTISGRVHNEQFF.

J is TRBJ2-3 and V is TRBV30; 8 positions match TRBD2. The CDR3 spans 13 residues. The germline V gene has CDR1 GTSNPN and CDR2 SVGIG (reference sequence). V gave up 4 bases and J gave up 2 bases; unmatched junction bases: 2. The CDR3 protein is CAWNSGATDTQYF. For the CDR3, the DNA is TGTGCCTGGAATAGCGGGGCCACAGATACGCAGTATTTT.

The J gene is TRBJ2-1, the V gene TRBV6-4, with TRBD2 matching over 8 bases. Trimming took 2 bases from V and 8 from J; bases not matched to a gene: 8. The length of the CDR3 is 15 residues. The germline V gene encodes CDR1 MRHNA and CDR2 SNTAGT. The DNA of the CDR3 is TGTGCCAGCAGTGACGGCAGCGGGAGTTTCTATGAGCAGTTCTTC. Its translation: CASSDGSGSFYEQFF.

The V and J genes are TRBV30 and TRBJ1-2; D is ambiguous. The germline V and J ends were trimmed by 3 bases and 2 bases, with 7 bases remaining between them. The CDR3 sequence is 12 residues long. CDR1 GTSNPN and CDR2 SVGIG come from the germline V gene (reference sequence). This CDR3 reads CAWRALNYGYTF. The CDR3, as DNA: TGTGCCTGGAGAGCCCTAAACTATGGCTACACCTTC.

V usage is TRBV20-1 and J usage is TRBJ1-1; a possible D gene is TRBD1 (5 bases). Trimming took 3 bases from V and 4 from J, leaving 9 bases between them. CDR3 length: 12 amino acids. Germline V CDR1 and CDR2: DFQATT, SNEGSKA (reference sequence). CDR3 protein: CSASSGGTEAFF. The CDR3 DNA reads as TGCAGTGCTAGTTCCGGGGGCACTGAAGCTTTCTTT.

The rearrangement joins TRBV2 to TRBJ2-5; D is perhaps TRBD1 (6 bases). Germline CDR1 reads SNHLY; CDR2 reads FYNNEI. V was cut by 6 bases and J by 1 base, with 9 bases left in between. CDR3 length: 13 amino acids. CDR3 DNA: TGTGCCAGCAGGGGACAACTCCAAGAGACCCAGTACTTC. This gives the protein CASRGQLQETQYF.

This chain joins TRBV5-1 and TRBJ1-2; 8 positions agree with TRBD1. Trimming removed 4 bases from V and 3 bases from J; junction bases left unmatched: 2. CDR1 and CDR2 from the germline V gene are SGHRS and YFSETQ. This CDR3 region has 13 residues. The CDR3 coding sequence is TGCGCCAGCAGCCCGGGACAGGACTATGGCTACACCTTC. Residues: CASSPGQDYGYTF.

The CDR3 sequence: CASSLATDYYEQYF. CDR3 DNA: TGTGCCAGCAGCTTAGCGACGGACTACTACGAGCAGTACTTC. The V call is TRBV7-9, the J call TRBJ2-7; a weak D match, TRBD2 (6 bases). The CDR3 is made up of 14 amino acids. Deletions cut 0 bases from V and 3 bases from J, with 9 bases between. CDR1 is SEHNR, CDR2 FQNEAQ, per germline (reference sequence).